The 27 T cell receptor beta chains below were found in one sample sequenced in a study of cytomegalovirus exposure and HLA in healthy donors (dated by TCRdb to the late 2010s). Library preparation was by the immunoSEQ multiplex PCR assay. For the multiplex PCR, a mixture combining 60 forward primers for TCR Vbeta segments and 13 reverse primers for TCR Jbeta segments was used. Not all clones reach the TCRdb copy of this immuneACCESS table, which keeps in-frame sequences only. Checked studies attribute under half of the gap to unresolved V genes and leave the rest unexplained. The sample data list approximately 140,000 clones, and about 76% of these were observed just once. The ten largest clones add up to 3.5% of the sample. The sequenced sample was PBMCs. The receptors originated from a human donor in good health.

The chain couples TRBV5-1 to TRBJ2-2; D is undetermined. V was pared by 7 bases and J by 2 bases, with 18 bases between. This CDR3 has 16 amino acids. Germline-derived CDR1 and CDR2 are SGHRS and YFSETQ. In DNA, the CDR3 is TGCGCCAGCCGAAGGTTCCTCGGGTCTAACACCGGGGAGCTGTTTTTT. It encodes CASRRFLGSNTGELFF.

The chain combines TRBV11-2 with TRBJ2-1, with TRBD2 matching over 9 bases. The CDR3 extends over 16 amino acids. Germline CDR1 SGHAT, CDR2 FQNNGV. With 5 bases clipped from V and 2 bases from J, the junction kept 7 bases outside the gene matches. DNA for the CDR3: TGTGCCAGCAGCAGTAGCGGGGGTGTCCCCTACAATGAGCAGTTCTTC. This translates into CASSSSGGVPYNEQFF.

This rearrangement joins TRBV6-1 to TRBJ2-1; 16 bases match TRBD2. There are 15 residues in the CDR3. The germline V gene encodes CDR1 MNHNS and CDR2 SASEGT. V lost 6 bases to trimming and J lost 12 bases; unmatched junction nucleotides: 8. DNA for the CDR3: TGTGCCAGCAGGCCGGGACTAGCGGGGGGGCGGTGGCAGTTCTTC. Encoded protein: CASRPGLAGGRWQFF.

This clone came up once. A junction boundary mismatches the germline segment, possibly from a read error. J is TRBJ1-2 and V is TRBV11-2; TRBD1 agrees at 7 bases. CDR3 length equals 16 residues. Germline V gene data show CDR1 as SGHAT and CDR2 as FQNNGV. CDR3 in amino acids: CASSKYRQGIGYGYTF. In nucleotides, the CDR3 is TGTGCCAGCAGCAAGTATCGACAGGGCATAGGGTATGGCTACACTTTC.

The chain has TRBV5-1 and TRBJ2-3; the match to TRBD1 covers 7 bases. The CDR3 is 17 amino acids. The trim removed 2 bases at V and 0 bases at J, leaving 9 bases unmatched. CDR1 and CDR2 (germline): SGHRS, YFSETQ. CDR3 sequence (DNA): TGCGCCAGCAGCTTAGGGACAGCGATCGCTAGCACAGATACGCAGTATTTT. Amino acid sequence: CASSLGTAIASTDTQYF.

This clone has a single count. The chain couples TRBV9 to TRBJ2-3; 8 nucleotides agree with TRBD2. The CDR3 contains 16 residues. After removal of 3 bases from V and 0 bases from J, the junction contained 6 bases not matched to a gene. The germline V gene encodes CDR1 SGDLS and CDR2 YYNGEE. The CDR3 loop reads CASSALAGSSTDTQYF. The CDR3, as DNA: TGTGCCAGCAGCGCATTAGCGGGATCTAGCACAGATACGCAGTATTTT.

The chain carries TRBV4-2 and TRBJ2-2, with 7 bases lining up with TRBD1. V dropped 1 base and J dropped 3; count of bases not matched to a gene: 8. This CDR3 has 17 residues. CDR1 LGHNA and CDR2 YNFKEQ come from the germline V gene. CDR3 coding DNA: TGTGCCAGCAGCCAAGGCGAGGGGGCAGTGCACACCGGGGAGCTGTTTTTT. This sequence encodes CASSQGEGAVHTGELFF.

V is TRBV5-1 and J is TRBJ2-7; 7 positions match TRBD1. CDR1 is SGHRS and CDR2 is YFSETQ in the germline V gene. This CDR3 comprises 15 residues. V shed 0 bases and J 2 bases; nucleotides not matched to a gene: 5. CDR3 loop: CASSLGQGVAYEQYF. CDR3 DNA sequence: TGCGCCAGCAGCTTGGGCCAGGGGGTAGCCTACGAGCAGTACTTC.

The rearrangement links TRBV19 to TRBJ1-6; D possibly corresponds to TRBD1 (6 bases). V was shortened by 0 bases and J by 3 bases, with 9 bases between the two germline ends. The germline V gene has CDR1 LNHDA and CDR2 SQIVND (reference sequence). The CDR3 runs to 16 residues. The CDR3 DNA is TGTGCCAGTAGTATAGAAACAGGGAGCTATAATTCACCCCTCCACTTT. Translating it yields CASSIETGSYNSPLHF.

In DNA, the CDR3 is TGTGCCAGCAGCTTAGTTTTAATGCGAGGACACACCTACGAGCAGTACTTC. Translation: CASSLVLMRGHTYEQYF. The J gene is TRBJ2-7, the V gene TRBV7-2; maybe TRBD1 (5 bases). This CDR3 is 17 amino acids long. Trimming took off 1 base at V and 2 bases at J, with 18 bases between the two ends. Germline values: CDR1 SGHTA, CDR2 FQGNSA.

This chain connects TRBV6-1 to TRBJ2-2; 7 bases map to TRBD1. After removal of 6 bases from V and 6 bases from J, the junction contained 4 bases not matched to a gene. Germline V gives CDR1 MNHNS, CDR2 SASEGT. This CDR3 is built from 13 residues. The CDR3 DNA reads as TGTGCCAGCAGGCAGGGACAGTCCGGGGAGCTGTTTTTT. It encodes CASRQGQSGELFF.

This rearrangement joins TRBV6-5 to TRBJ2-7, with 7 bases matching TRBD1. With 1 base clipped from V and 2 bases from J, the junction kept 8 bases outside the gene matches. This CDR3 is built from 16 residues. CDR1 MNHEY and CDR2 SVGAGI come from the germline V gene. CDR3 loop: CASSYLATGITYEQYF. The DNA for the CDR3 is TGTGCCAGCAGTTACTTAGCGACAGGGATAACCTACGAGCAGTACTTC.

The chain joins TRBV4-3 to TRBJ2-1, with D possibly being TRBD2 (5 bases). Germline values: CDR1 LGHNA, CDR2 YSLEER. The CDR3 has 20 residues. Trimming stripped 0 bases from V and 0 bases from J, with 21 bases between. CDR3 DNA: TGCGCCAGCAGCCAAGATTGGAGGTGGGTAGCTGTCGGCTCCTACAATGAGCAGTTCTTC. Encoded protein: CASSQDWRWVAVGSYNEQFF.

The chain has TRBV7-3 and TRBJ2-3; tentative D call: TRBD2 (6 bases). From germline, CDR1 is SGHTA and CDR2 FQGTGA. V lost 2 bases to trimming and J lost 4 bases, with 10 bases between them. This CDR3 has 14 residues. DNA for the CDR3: TGTGCCAGCAGCTTACGGGAGTGGGCAGATACGCAGTATTTT. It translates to CASSLREWADTQYF.

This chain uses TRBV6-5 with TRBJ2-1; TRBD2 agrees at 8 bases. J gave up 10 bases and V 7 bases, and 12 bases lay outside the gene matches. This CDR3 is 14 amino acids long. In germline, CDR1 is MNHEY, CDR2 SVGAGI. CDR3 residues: CASNPGTSREEQFF. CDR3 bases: TGTGCCAGCAACCCCGGGACTAGTCGGGAAGAGCAGTTCTTC.

The CDR3 DNA follows: TGTGCCAGCAGCCCAAATAGCGGGGGGGCAGATACGCAGTATTTT. The encoded protein is CASSPNSGGADTQYF. V is TRBV4-2 and J is TRBJ2-3; 11 nucleotides match TRBD2. In germline, CDR1 is LGHNA, CDR2 YNFKEQ. The length of the CDR3 is 15 residues. V shed 4 bases and J 4 bases; nucleotides not matched to a gene: 4.

The CDR3 loop reads CSVERGTDTQYF. CDR3 DNA: TGCAGCGTTGAGCGAGGCACAGATACGCAGTATTTT. The chain is built from TRBV29-1 and TRBJ2-3; D gene unclear. This CDR3 is built from 12 residues. The ends were cut back, 3 bases at V and 1 base at J, with 5 bases in the middle. Germline lookup yields CDR1 SQVTM and CDR2 ANQGSEA.

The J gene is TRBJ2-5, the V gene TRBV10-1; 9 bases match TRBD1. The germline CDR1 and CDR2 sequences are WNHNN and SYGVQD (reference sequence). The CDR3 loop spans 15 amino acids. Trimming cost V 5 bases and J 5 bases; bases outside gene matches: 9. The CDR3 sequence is CASSKDRGLRETQYF. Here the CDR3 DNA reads TGCGCCAGCAGTAAGGACAGGGGACTTCGTGAGACCCAGTACTTC.

DNA for the CDR3: TGTGCCAGCAGGGCACAGGGGGTAAGCTGGGATGAGCAGTTCTTC. Its protein product is CASRAQGVSWDEQFF. The chain links TRBV6-4 to TRBJ2-1; 8 bases are a match to TRBD1. Germline-derived CDR1 and CDR2 are MRHNA and SNTAGT. This CDR3 region has 15 residues. V was pared by 6 bases and J by 8 bases, with 12 bases of the junction left unmatched.

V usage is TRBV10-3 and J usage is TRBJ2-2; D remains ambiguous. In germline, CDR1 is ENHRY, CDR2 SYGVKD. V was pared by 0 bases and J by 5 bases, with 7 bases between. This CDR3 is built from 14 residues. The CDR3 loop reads CAISESPVTGELFF. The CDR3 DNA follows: TGTGCCATCAGTGAGTCGCCAGTTACCGGGGAGCTGTTTTTT.

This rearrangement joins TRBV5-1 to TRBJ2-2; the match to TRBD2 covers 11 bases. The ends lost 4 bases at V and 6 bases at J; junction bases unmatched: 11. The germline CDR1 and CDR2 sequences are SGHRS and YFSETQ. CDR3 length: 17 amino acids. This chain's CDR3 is CASSPLTSGSRAGELFF. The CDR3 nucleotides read TGCGCCAGCAGCCCACTTACTAGCGGGAGTAGGGCCGGGGAGCTGTTTTTT.

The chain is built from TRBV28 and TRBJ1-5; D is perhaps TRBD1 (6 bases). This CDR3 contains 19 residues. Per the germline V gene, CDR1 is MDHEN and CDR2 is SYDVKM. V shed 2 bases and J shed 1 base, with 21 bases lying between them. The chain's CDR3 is CASSLIPRGYLLSNQPQHF. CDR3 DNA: TGTGCCAGCAGTTTAATACCCAGGGGCTACCTCCTCAGCAATCAGCCCCAGCATTTT.

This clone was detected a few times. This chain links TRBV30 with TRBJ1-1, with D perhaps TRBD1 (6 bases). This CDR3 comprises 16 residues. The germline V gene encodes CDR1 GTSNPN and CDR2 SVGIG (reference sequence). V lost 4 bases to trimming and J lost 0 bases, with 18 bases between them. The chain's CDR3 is CAWIVVGAYMNTEAFF. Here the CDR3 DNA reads TGTGCCTGGATCGTCGTGGGGGCGTACATGAACACTGAAGCTTTCTTT.

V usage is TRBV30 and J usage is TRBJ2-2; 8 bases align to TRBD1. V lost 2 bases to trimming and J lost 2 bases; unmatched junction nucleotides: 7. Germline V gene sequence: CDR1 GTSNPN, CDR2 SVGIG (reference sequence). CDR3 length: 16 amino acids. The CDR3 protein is CAWSPRTGLNTGELFF. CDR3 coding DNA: TGTGCCTGGAGTCCCCGGACAGGGCTAAACACCGGGGAGCTGTTTTTT.

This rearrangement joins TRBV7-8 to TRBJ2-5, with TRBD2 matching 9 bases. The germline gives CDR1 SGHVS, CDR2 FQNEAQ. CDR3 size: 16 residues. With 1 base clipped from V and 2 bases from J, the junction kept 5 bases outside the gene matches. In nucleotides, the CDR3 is TGTGCCAGCAGCTTAGTTGGTAGCGGGGGACAAGAGACCCAGTACTTC. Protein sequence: CASSLVGSGGQETQYF. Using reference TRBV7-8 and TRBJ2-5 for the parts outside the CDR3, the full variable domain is GAGVSQSPRYKVAKRGQDVALRCDPISGHVSLFWYQQALGQGPEFLTYFQNEAQLDKSGLPSDRFFAERPEGSVSTLKIQRTQQEDSAVYLCASSLVGSGGQETQYFGPGTRLLVL.

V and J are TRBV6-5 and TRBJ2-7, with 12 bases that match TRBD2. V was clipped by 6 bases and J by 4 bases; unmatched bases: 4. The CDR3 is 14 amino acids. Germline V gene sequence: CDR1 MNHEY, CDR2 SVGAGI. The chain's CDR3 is CASRTGTSGYEQYF. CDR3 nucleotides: TGTGCCAGCAGGACCGGGACTAGCGGGTACGAGCAGTACTTC.

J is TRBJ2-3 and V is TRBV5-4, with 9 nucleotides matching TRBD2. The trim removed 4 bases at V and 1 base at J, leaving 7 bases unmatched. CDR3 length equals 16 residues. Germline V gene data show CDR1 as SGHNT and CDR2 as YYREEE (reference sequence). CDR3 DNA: TGTGCCAGCAGCCCGGGACTAGCTGTTGGCACAGATACGCAGTATTTT. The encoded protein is CASSPGLAVGTDTQYF.